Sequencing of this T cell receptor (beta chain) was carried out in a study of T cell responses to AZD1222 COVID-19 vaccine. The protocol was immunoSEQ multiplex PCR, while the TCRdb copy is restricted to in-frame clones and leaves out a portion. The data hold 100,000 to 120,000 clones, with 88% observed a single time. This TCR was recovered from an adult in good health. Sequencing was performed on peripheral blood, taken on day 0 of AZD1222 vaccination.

The CDR3 is CASSLGGTEEAFF. DNA of the CDR3: TGTGCCAGCAGCTTAGGAGGGACGGAGGAAGCTTTCTTT. V and J are TRBV7-9 and TRBJ1-1; D possibly corresponds to TRBD1 (5 bases). V shed 1 base and J shed 8 bases, with 11 bases lying between them. This CDR3 is built from 13 residues. Germline V gene lookup returns CDR1 SEHNR and CDR2 FQNEAQ (reference sequence).